This TCR beta chain originates from a study of T cells expressing NK-cell markers. In the study overall: Among the eight sequenced donors, seven tested HCMV-seropositive and one tested seronegative.

Study-level results: A range of roughly 1.0-8% of CD8+ T cells consisted of dominant NKG2C+ clonotypes in a handful of donors.

TCRdb reprocessed the 5' RACE reads, keeping one entry per CDR3 protein, no DNA. The sample table includes 500,000 to 700,000 distinct CDR3 sequences. With regard to this clonotype: Antigen unknown.

There are 14 residues in the CDR3. The receptor's source is a man aged 18 to 30 in good health. V and J are TRBV12-3 or TRBV12-4 and TRBJ1-5; checking the TCRdb D call of TRBD1 is not possible without DNA. Sequences were obtained from blood T cells: a sorted CD56 or NKG2C T cell subset, CD4+ or CD8+ T cells, or bulk PBMC T cells (not recorded which). CDR3 in amino acids: CASSFRGRYQPQHF.